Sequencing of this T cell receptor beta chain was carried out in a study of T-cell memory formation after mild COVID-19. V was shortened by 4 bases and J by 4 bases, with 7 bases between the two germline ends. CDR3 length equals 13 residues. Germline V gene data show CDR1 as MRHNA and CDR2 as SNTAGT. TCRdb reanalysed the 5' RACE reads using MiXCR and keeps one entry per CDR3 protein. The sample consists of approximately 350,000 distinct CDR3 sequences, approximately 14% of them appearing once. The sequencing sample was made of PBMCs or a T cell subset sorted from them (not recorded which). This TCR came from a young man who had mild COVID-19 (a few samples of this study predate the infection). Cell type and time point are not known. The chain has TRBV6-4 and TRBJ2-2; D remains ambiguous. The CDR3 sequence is CASSVDVTGELFF. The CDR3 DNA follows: TGTGCCAGCAGTGTGGACGTCACCGGGGAGCTGTTTTTT.